In this sample, the clone carrying this T cell receptor (beta chain) turned up a few times. What it binds is unknown. This specimen belongs to a study of human T cells and chemical hapten exposure. Overall study findings and caveats: Those TCRs sitting above 1 in 1000 frequency stayed the same with DPC sensitization.

One entry per CDR3 protein results from TCRdb running MiXCR on the RACE reads. The sample has some 350,000 distinct CDR3 sequences; about 7% are singletons. The time point denotes: patch test 1, 2 weeks after DPC sensitization. Treatment in this sample: therapeutic diphenylcyclopropenone sensitization with weekly scalp DPC. In every case, blood was obtained before the patch test was applied. Donors were 18 to 70-year-old alopecia patients suitable for DPC. The germline V gene encodes CDR1 SGHVS and CDR2 FQNEAQ. The CDR3 totals 14 residues. Trimming cost V 4 bases and J 5 bases; bases outside gene matches: 5.

The sequence was obtained from a woman aged 18-29 years with alopecia areata. Some clones in this sample may be carry-over from other donors' samples. Here the sequenced sample was whole blood, taken in connection with sensitization to the hapten diphenylcyclopropenone (DPC). The chain employs TRBV7-8 and TRBJ1-2; 9 nucleotides align to TRBD1. DNA of the CDR3: TGTGCCAGCAGCTCACAGGGGGCTCTATATGGCTACACCTTC. This translates into CASSSQGALYGYTF.